This T cell receptor (beta chain) was recorded in a study of blood T cells in healthy people across ages. Through a sample-barcoded 5' primer and a J-beta primer mix, a second PCR was run for 7 to 11 cycles. Using its own MiXCR run on the 5' RACE reads, TCRdb lists one record per CDR3 protein. In the table there are 1.4 million to 1.5 million distinct CDR3 sequences, approximately 42% of which are singletons. Specimen: blood. This receptor was obtained from a young woman in good health.

Written as DNA, the CDR3 is TGTGCCAGCTCCCACGGACAGGAGAATTCACCCCTCCACTTT. It is translated as CASSHGQENSPLHF. The chain combines TRBV18 with TRBJ1-6; 7 bases are shared with TRBD1. Unmatched junction bases numbered 6, after V lost 6 bases and J lost 7 bases. Germline loops: CDR1 KGHSH, CDR2 LQKENI. The CDR3 length is 14 residues.